This TCR beta chain was recovered during a study of T cell responses to AZD1222 COVID-19 vaccine. Whole-study results and caveats: Nearly half of spike-specific TCRs reportedly target unmutated variant regions.

A note on this clone: Its antigen is not known.

Germline V lookup: CDR1 LGHDT, CDR2 YNNKEL (reference sequence). V trimming: 0 bases; J trimming: 6 bases; junction bases outside the gene matches: 10. The length of the CDR3 is 17 residues. Profiled with immunoSEQ multiplex PCR; TCRdb holds only in-frame clones, not every one. The table includes 150,000 or so clones, 90% to 95% detected once. The material was peripheral blood, obtained 28 days after the second AZD1222 dose. The rearrangement uses TRBV3-1 (or the pseudogene TRBV3-2) and TRBJ1-5; 8 bases are shared with TRBD1. The source of this sequence is an adult who received the AZD1222 COVID-19 vaccine. CDR3 residues: CASSQEAGGEIVQPQHF. CDR3 bases: TGTGCCAGCAGCCAAGAGGCAGGGGGCGAGATCGTTCAGCCCCAGCATTTT.